This is a list of T cell receptor beta chains from one sample in a study of cytomegalovirus exposure and HLA in healthy donors. Sequencing was performed with immunoSEQ multiplex PCR; in TCRdb, only in-frame clones are kept and a portion is missing. The listing contains roughly 100,000 clones. The sequencing input was PBMCs. These TCRs come from a man over 45 in good health and CMV-seronegative. Both conserved end residues are part of each CDR3.

v_call,j_call,cdr3_aa
TRBV19,TRBJ2-7,CASSILAGTYEQYF
TRBV27,TRBJ2-3,CASTHRGLTDTQYF
TRBV6-6,TRBJ1-1,CASKITGESTEAFF
TRBV5-1,TRBJ1-1,CASSLDWNTEAFF
TRBV30,TRBJ1-1,CARTSRLQRRGQNTEAFF
TRBV18,TRBJ2-7,CASSPKGRGNYEQYF
TRBV30,TRBJ2-1,CASDSSSGRRQFF
TRBV9,TRBJ2-2,CASSVVAGGRDTGELFF
TRBV9,TRBJ2-7,CASSVGDRGVYEQYF
TRBV30,TRBJ1-5,CAWDTGNQPQHF
TRBV13,TRBJ2-6,CASSLMERSGANVLTF
TRBV10-3,TRBJ2-7,CAISERGSYEQYF
TRBV6-5,TRBJ2-7,CASSLRDGGNYEQYF
TRBV7-3,TRBJ1-2,CASSRGDRDGYTF
TRBV2,TRBJ2-5,CASRRRDRETQYF
TRBV2,TRBJ2-5,CASRTGQETQYF
TRBV7-9,TRBJ2-1,CASSPQGVYYNEQFF
TRBV4-1,TRBJ2-6,CASSQDRVLSGANVLTF
TRBV4-1,TRBJ1-4,CASSQRGGGTNEKLFF
TRBV6-1,TRBJ1-1,CASSPGGLDTEAFF
TRBV10-3,TRBJ1-2,CATSVGVSGGYTF
TRBV7-2,TRBJ1-1,CASSLVVQNTEAFF
TRBV4-3,TRBJ1-1,CASSQGLQNTEAFF
TRBV5-1,TRBJ2-5,CASSSPPVETQYF
TRBV4-2,TRBJ1-2,CASSQGTGRYGYTF
TRBV4-3,TRBJ1-2,CASSQDTGNYGYTF
TRBV15,TRBJ1-1,CATSEQANTEAFF
TRBV10-3,TRBJ1-2,CAISGDRSLANYGYTF